A single sample gave rise to the 26 T cell receptor beta chains below, sequenced in a study of regulatory T cells in long-lasting Graves disease. To make TCR beta libraries, researchers used iRepertoire HTBI primers and Arm-PCR of CDR3 regions. One entry per CDR3 protein results from TCRdb running MiXCR on the multiplex PCR reads. The data show about 220,000 distinct CDR3 sequences, around a fifth seen once. Time point reported: newly diagnosed GD, antithyroid drugs for less than 3 months. Scientists built the TCR library using RNA that was extracted from PBMCs. The same sample was also used in a study of T cells in Graves' hyperthyroidism and ophthalmopathy.

The specimen was peripheral blood mononuclear cells (PBMCs), collected at new diagnosis, from a patient treated with antithyroid drugs. All receptors come from a woman in her 30s with Graves disease.

The CDR3 sequence is CASSPGGLDQYEQYF. DNA for the CDR3: TGTGCCAGCAGTCCCGGGGGACTAGACCAATACGAGCAGTACTTC. V usage is TRBV12-3 or TRBV12-4 and J usage is TRBJ2-7, with 8 bases identical to TRBD2. The CDR3 spans 15 residues. Losses at the gene ends were 5 bases for V and 4 bases for J; bases not matched to a gene: 10.

This clonotype showed up many times. The chain employs TRBV6-5 and TRBJ2-1; 7 bases agree with TRBD2. CDR1 and CDR2 from the germline V gene are MNHEY and SVGAGI. Trimming at V came to 0 bases and at J to 4 bases, leaving 9 bases not matched to a gene. CDR3 size: 17 residues. The CDR3 loop is CASSYSPVGGIYNEQFF. For the CDR3, the DNA is TGTGCCAGCAGTTACTCGCCCGTGGGAGGGATTTACAATGAGCAGTTCTTC.

In its sample, this clonotype was seen many times. The chain combines TRBV28 with TRBJ1-3; tentatively, D is TRBD1 (5 bases). Between the trimmed V and J ends, which lost 3 bases and 0 bases, there was a span of 12 bases. Germline V lookup: CDR1 MDHEN, CDR2 SYDVKM. This CDR3 spans 16 amino acids. CDR3 in DNA: TGTGCCAGCAGTTTTTTTGGGGGGAGCTCTGGAAACACCATATATTTT. Protein: CASSFFGGSSGNTIYF.

In its sample, this clonotype was seen many times. The genes are TRBV7-8 and TRBJ1-1, with 7 positions matching TRBD1. CDR3 length equals 13 residues. Germline trimming cut 7 bases from V and 4 bases from J; bases unmatched to any gene: 6. Looked up from germline, CDR1 is SGHVS and CDR2 is FQNEAQ. In DNA, the CDR3 is TGTGCCAGCAACAGGGGAAGTAGCACTGAAGCTTTCTTT. It specifies CASNRGSSTEAFF.

V gene TRBV19 combines with J gene TRBJ2-1; 7 bases agree with TRBD1. This CDR3 spans 15 amino acids. Germline V gene data show CDR1 as LNHDA and CDR2 as SQIVND (reference sequence). J lost 1 base, V lost 3 bases, and 3 bases had no gene match. The CDR3 DNA follows: TGTGCCAGTAGTATCCAGGGGGTATCCTACAATGAGCAGTTCTTC. Protein: CASSIQGVSYNEQFF.

The chain joins TRBV20-1 to TRBJ1-1; D might be TRBD1 (5 bases). The V end lost 3 bases, the J end lost 1 base, and 15 bases lay between the germline ends. The CDR3 has 15 amino acids. Germline-derived CDR1 and CDR2 are DFQATT and SNEGSKA (reference sequence). DNA of the CDR3: TGCAGTGCTAGCCCTCCGGGGACGGCGAACACTGAAGCTTTCTTT. Protein product: CSASPPGTANTEAFF.

This clonotype was picked up many times. The chain employs TRBV9 and TRBJ2-5; D is unclear. V was shortened by 0 bases and J by 1 base, with 7 bases between the two germline ends. CDR1 is SGDLS, CDR2 YYNGEE, per germline. This CDR3 region has 14 residues. CDR3 nucleotide sequence: TGTGCCAGCAGCGTAGCCCCAGTCCAAGAGACCCAGTACTTC. This codes for CASSVAPVQETQYF.

This clonotype was recorded at least ten times. The chain combines TRBV5-1 with TRBJ2-7; D remains ambiguous. Germline lookup yields CDR1 SGHRS and CDR2 YFSETQ. With 0 bases removed from V and 6 bases from J, the gap between germline ends came to 7 bases. The CDR3 is 12 amino acids. CDR3 loop: CASSLVGLEQYF. CDR3 coding DNA: TGCGCCAGCAGCTTGGTCGGGCTCGAGCAGTACTTC. Full variable domain (rest looked up from reference TRBV5-1 and TRBJ2-7): KAGVTQTPRYLIKTRGQQVTLSCSPISGHRSVSWYQQTPGQGLQFLFEYFSETQRNKGNFPGRFSGRQFSNSRSEMNVSTLELGDSALYLCASSLVGLEQYFGPGTRLTVT.

About this clonotype: A much more abundant neighbour one base away suggests this may be a read error. The CDR3 DNA follows: TGTGCCAGTAGGGAGGGGTATTATAATCCACCCCTCCACTTT. This codes for CASREGYYNPPLHF. The rearrangement joins TRBV28 to TRBJ1-6, with D perhaps TRBD1 (5 bases). This CDR3 comprises 14 residues. In germline, CDR1 is MDHEN, CDR2 SYDVKM.

This clonotype was observed many times. The CDR3, as DNA: TGTGCCAGCAGGCTAGCGGCTAGCACAGATACGCAGTATTTT. Translation: CASRLAASTDTQYF. The rearrangement links TRBV27 to TRBJ2-3; 7 nucleotides line up with TRBD2. The CDR3 covers 14 residues. Germline loops: CDR1 MNHEY, CDR2 SMNVEV (reference sequence). V lost 6 bases to trimming and J lost 0 bases; unmatched junction nucleotides: 3.

This clonotype was recorded many times. The CDR3 region is CASSLQLSGEQYF. DNA of the CDR3: TGTGCCAGCAGCTTGCAACTATCGGGGGAGCAGTACTTC. The chain uses TRBV5-5 and TRBJ2-7; D is possibly TRBD2 (5 bases). V lost 1 base and J lost 7, with 12 bases in between. Germline CDR1 reads SGHKS; CDR2 reads YYEKEE (reference sequence). The CDR3 has 13 residues.

The chain employs TRBV5-4 and TRBJ2-1, with TRBD2 matching 12 bases. The CDR3 spans 16 residues. From germline, CDR1 is SGHNT and CDR2 YYREEE (reference sequence). J was trimmed by 10 bases and V by 0 bases; bases with no gene match: 8. The CDR3 loop reads CASSLGMTSGREEQFF. The CDR3 nucleotides are TGTGCCAGCAGCTTGGGAATGACTAGCGGGAGAGAGGAGCAGTTCTTC.

This clonotype has ten or more counts. The rearrangement uses TRBV6-1 and TRBJ1-1, with 8 bases lining up with TRBD1. From germline, CDR1 is MNHNS and CDR2 SASEGT. Losses at the gene ends were 7 bases for V and 8 bases for J; bases not matched to a gene: 12. This CDR3 region has 14 residues. The CDR3 sequence: CASTEDRVSREAFF. In nucleotides, the CDR3 is TGTGCCAGCACCGAGGACAGGGTTTCGCGAGAAGCTTTCTTT.

This clonotype was found once. Given a much more abundant clone one base away, this may be a read error. The rearrangement links TRBV4-1 to TRBJ1-1; a weak D match, TRBD1 (6 bases). The CDR3 is 15 amino acids. CDR1 and CDR2 from the germline V gene are MGHRA and YSYEKL. Trimming stripped 2 bases from V and 2 bases from J, with 12 bases between. CDR3 in DNA: TGCGCCAGCAGCCAAAGTCAGGGGCTCAACACTGAAGCTTTCTTT. Translated: CASSQSQGLNTEAFF.

The J gene is TRBJ1-3, the V gene TRBV18, with D maybe TRBD1 (6 bases). V lost 3 bases and J 3 bases, leaving 12 bases between the germline ends. CDR3 length: 15 residues. Germline V gene sequence: CDR1 KGHSH, CDR2 LQKENI. CDR3 residues: CASSPSQGFGNTIYF. The CDR3 DNA reads TGTGCCAGCTCACCCAGTCAGGGGTTTGGAAACACCATATATTTT.

This clonotype was counted ten times or more. The CDR3 protein is CASEGLGGANTEAFF. In nucleotides, the CDR3 is TGTGCCAGTGAGGGTTTGGGCGGGGCGAACACTGAAGCTTTCTTT. The V gene is TRBV19, the J gene TRBJ1-1, with D maybe TRBD1 (5 bases). The CDR3 consists of 15 residues. Per germline, CDR1 LNHDA and CDR2 SQIVND (reference sequence). The V and J ends lost 8 bases and 1 base respectively, with 17 bases between them.

This clonotype was counted ten times or more. The CDR3 nucleotides are TGTGCCACCAGTGAATACGGCAATCAGCCCCAGCATTTT. Translating it yields CATSEYGNQPQHF. The chain links TRBV24-1 to TRBJ1-5; D gene ambiguous. The CDR3 has 13 amino acids. Looked up from germline, CDR1 is KGHDR and CDR2 is SFDVKD. V was trimmed by 4 bases and J by 2 bases, leaving 5 bases between them.

The chain links TRBV7-3 to TRBJ1-2; maybe TRBD1 (5 bases). Per the germline V gene, CDR1 is SGHTA and CDR2 is FQGTGA. The CDR3 is 16 amino acids. Trimming stripped 0 bases from V and 6 bases from J, with 17 bases between. Written as DNA, the CDR3 is TGTGCCAGCAGCTTAACGTCTGGGGCAGGGTCCAATGGCTACACCTTC. Encoded protein: CASSLTSGAGSNGYTF.

Note on this clonotype: A far larger clone is one base from this, pointing to a likely read error. V and J are TRBV20-1 and TRBJ2-1; TRBD2 might be the D (6 bases). Germline-derived CDR1 and CDR2 are DFQATT and SNEGSKA (reference sequence). The CDR3 runs to 15 residues. The CDR3 bases are TGCAGTGTTGTAGTGTTGGGGGGAGTACGGGAGACCCAGCACTTC. It yields the protein CSVVVLGGVRETQHF.

About this clonotype itself: This could be a read error, since a much larger clone is one nucleotide away. The rearrangement uses TRBV18 and TRBJ2-1; 8 bases agree with TRBD2. The trim removed 1 base at V and 8 bases at J, leaving 7 bases unmatched. Germline values: CDR1 KGHSH, CDR2 LQKENI. The CDR3 consists of 15 residues. CDR3 sequence (DNA): TGTGCCAGCTCACCACGGACTAGCCGGGGGGATGAGCAGTTCTTC. Translation: CASSPRTSRGDEQFF.

This clonotype occurred a few times. The chain carries TRBV20-1 and TRBJ2-2; a weak D match, TRBD1 (5 bases). V dropped 0 bases and J dropped 0 bases, with 11 bases sitting between them. CDR1 and CDR2 (germline): DFQATT, SNEGSKA (reference sequence). The CDR3 runs 16 residues. CDR3 nucleotides: TGCAGTGCTAGAGATTGGGGCGGACCGAACACCGGGGAGCTGTTTTTT. This gives the protein CSARDWGGPNTGELFF.

This rearrangement joins TRBV20-1 to TRBJ2-6; no definite D call. CDR3 length: 15 amino acids. The V end lost 0 bases, the J end lost 1 base, and 7 bases lay between the germline ends. The V gene's germline CDR1 is DFQATT and CDR2 SNEGSKA (reference sequence). The CDR3 reads CSARDNGSGANVLTF. CDR3 sequence (DNA): TGCAGTGCTAGAGATAATGGTTCTGGGGCCAACGTCCTGACTTTC.

This clonotype was seen ten or more times. The gene calls are TRBV10-3 and TRBJ2-2; TRBD2 might be the D (6 bases). The CDR3 is 14 amino acids. Looked up from germline, CDR1 is ENHRY and CDR2 is SYGVKD. V was cut by 2 bases and J by 7 bases, with 11 bases left in between. CDR3 region: CAISETEEGGELFF. CDR3 nucleotide sequence: TGTGCCATCAGTGAGACGGAGGAGGGCGGGGAGCTGTTTTTT.

This clonotype was picked up many times. The chain recombines TRBV19 with TRBJ1-5; no clear D gene. V lost 5 bases and J lost 2, with 16 bases in between. The CDR3 has 16 residues. Germline V gene data show CDR1 as LNHDA and CDR2 as SQIVND (reference sequence). The CDR3 DNA reads as TGTGCCAGTAGTCCGCTAGCACTGAACGGCAATCAGCCCCAGCATTTT. Encoded protein: CASSPLALNGNQPQHF.

This clonotype was observed at least ten times. The rearrangement joins TRBV28 to TRBJ1-5; maybe TRBD1 (5 bases). V lost 5 bases and J 2 bases, leaving 13 bases between the germline ends. Germline V gives CDR1 MDHEN, CDR2 SYDVKM. CDR3 size: 15 residues. CDR3 DNA: TGTGCCAGCAGTCTCGGGACCGAGGGCAATCAGCCCCAGCATTTT. Translation: CASSLGTEGNQPQHF.

As for this clonotype: The junction departs from the called germline gene at one end, perhaps through a read error. The chain carries TRBV11-1 and TRBJ1-3; TRBD1 agrees at 8 bases. CDR3 length: 15 amino acids. Looked up from germline, CDR1 is SGHAT and CDR2 is FQDESV (reference sequence). DNA for the CDR3: TGCGCCAGCAGCTTCGGGACAGGCTCTGGAAACACCATATATTTT. Translating gives CASSFGTGSGNTIYF. The full variable domain, rest sourced from reference TRBV11-1 and TRBJ1-3, is EAEVAQSPRYKITEKSQAVAFWCDPISGHATLYWYRQILGQGPELLVQFQDESVVDDSQLPKDRFSAERLKGVDSTLKIQPAELGDSAMYLCASSFGTGSGNTIYFGEGSWLTVV.